The table lists the clone carrying this T cell receptor (beta chain) with many counts. Its antigen is unidentified. Exclusion followed for patients with uncontrolled infection, other autoimmune disease, pregnancy or lactation. The sample comes from a study of T cells in Graves' hyperthyroidism and ophthalmopathy. The overall study: Any treatment followed the collection of peripheral blood at initial diagnosis.

The CDR3 regions of TCR beta were amplified from RNA transcripts. Carried out on the TCR CDR3, a first-round RT-PCR used the HTBI primer set. TCRdb ran MiXCR on the multiplex PCR reads and lists one entry per CDR3 protein. There are some 570,000 distinct CDR3 sequences in the sample; 12% to 15% occur only once, and roughly 7.1% lies in the top ten. V lost 1 base and J lost 9, with 19 bases in between. Germline CDR1 is SGHVS and CDR2 is FQNEAQ. CDR3 size: 17 residues. Findings and limits, study-wide: Ophthalmopathy onset followed model prediction by a median roughly 6 months. Most clonotypes that expanded in the thyroid above 0.001 also showed up in blood.

The chain combines TRBV7-8 with TRBJ1-6; D is undetermined. This clonotype was sampled from a woman aged 18-29 years with Graves' ophthalmopathy. The source material was blood. CDR3 DNA sequence: TGTGCCAGCAGCTTAGACCGTATCGCTACAGCCAGTTCACCCCTCCACTTT. This encodes CASSLDRIATASSPLHF.